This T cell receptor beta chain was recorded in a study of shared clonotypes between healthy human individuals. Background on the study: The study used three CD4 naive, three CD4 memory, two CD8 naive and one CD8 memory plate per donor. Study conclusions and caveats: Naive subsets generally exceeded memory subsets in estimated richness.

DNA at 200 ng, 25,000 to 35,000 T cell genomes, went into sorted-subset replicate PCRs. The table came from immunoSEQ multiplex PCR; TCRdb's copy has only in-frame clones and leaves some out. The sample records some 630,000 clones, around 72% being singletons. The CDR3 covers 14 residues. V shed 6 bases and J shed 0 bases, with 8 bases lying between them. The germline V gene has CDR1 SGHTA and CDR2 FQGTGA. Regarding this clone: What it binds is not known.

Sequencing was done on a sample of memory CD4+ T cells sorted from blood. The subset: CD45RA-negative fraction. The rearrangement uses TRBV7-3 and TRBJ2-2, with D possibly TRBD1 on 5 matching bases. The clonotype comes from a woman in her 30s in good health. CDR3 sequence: CASRDSPNTGELFF. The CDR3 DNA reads TGTGCCAGCAGAGACAGCCCGAACACCGGGGAGCTGTTTTTT.